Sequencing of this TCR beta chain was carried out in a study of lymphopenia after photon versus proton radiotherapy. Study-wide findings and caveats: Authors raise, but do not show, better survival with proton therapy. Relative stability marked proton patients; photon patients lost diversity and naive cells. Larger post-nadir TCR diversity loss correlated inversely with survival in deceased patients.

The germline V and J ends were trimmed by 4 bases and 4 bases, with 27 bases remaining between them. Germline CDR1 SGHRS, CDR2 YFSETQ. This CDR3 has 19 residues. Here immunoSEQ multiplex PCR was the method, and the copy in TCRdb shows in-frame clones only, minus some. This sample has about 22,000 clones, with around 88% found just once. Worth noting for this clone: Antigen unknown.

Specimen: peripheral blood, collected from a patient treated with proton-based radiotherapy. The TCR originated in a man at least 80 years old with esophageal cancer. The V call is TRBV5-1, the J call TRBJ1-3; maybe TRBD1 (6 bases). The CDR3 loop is CASSPGTMNGRPLGNTIYF. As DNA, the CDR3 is TGCGCCAGCAGCCCCGGGACAATGAACGGGCGGCCTCTCGGAAACACCATATATTTT.